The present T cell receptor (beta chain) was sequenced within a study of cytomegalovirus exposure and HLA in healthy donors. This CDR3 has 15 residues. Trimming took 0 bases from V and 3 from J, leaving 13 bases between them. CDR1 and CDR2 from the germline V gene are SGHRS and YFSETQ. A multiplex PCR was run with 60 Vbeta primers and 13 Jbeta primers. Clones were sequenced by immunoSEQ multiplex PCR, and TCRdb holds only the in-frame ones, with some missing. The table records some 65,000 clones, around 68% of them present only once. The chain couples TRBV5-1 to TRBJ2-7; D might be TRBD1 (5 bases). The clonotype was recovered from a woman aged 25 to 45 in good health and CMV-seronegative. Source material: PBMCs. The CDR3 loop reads CASSLGQGFVYEQYF. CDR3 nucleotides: TGCGCCAGCAGCTTGGGCCAGGGCTTTGTCTACGAGCAGTACTTC.